Here is one TCR beta chain with its context. The CDR3 length is 14 residues. Germline CDR1 GTSNPN, CDR2 SVGIG (reference sequence). V lost 2 bases and J 0 bases, leaving 11 bases between the germline ends. Some clones are missing from TCRdb's copy, which holds only in-frame ones; the method was immunoSEQ multiplex PCR. The table includes 90,000 to 120,000 clones, about nine tenths detected once. This entry belongs to a study of T cell responses to AZD1222 COVID-19 vaccine. The sample in question was peripheral blood, obtained on day 0 of AZD1222 vaccination. This chain joins TRBV30 and TRBJ2-7, with D perhaps being TRBD1 or TRBD2 (5 bases each). The sequence derives from an adult in good health. CDR3 DNA sequence: TGTGCCTGGAGTAGGGACCCAAGCTCCTACGAGCAGTACTTC. Protein: CAWSRDPSSYEQYF.